The 18 T cell receptor beta chains presented below share a single source sample, sequenced in a study of shared clonotypes between healthy human individuals. Assay used: immunoSEQ multiplex PCR; TCRdb lists only in-frame clones, some missing. Among about 1 million clones listed, 60% to 80% were seen once. The sequenced sample consisted of memory CD4+ T cells sorted from blood. The subset was: CD45RA-negative fraction. The source of these receptors is a man between 18 and 29 years old in good health.

In regard to this clone: Being one base from a much bigger clone, this may be a read error. Other DNA sequences in this sample translate to the same CDR3. V is TRBV30 and J is TRBJ2-5; a weak D match, TRBD1 (6 bases). This CDR3 is 13 amino acids long. V lost 1 base and J lost 2, with 8 bases in between. CDR1 is GTSNPN and CDR2 is SVGIG in the germline V gene (reference sequence). CDR3 coding DNA: TGTGCCTGGAGTGGGGGGCCACAAGAGACCCAGTACTTC. It specifies CAWSGGPQETQYF.

V and J are TRBV4-1 and TRBJ2-1; the D gene is possibly TRBD2 (7 bases). Germline assignment: CDR1 MGHRA and CDR2 YSYEKL. Between the trimmed V and J ends, which lost 0 bases and 10 bases, there was a span of 16 bases. This CDR3 has 15 residues. CDR3 region: CASSQDLGGRREQFF. The CDR3 bases are TGCGCCAGCAGCCAAGATTTGGGGGGGCGCCGGGAGCAGTTCTTC.

This chain joins TRBV2 and TRBJ2-7; 8 bases agree with TRBD2. In germline, CDR1 is SNHLY, CDR2 FYNNEI. The CDR3 spans 14 residues. With 1 base clipped from V and 7 bases from J, the junction kept 6 bases outside the gene matches. The CDR3 sequence: CASSEVAGSGEQYF. CDR3 coding DNA: TGTGCCAGCAGTGAAGTAGCGGGATCAGGAGAGCAGTACTTC.

The V call is TRBV29-1, the J call TRBJ1-1; perhaps TRBD1 as D (5 bases). Germline loops: CDR1 SQVTM, CDR2 ANQGSEA. The CDR3 has 15 residues. Trimming pared 2 bases from V and 1 base from J, leaving 14 bases between. The CDR3 DNA sequence: TGCAGCGTTGAAATCCCGATTGGGGGGAACACTGAAGCTTTCTTT. Translation: CSVEIPIGGNTEAFF.

The chain joins TRBV30 to TRBJ1-4; no clear D gene. Looked up from germline, CDR1 is GTSNPN and CDR2 is SVGIG (reference sequence). The CDR3 loop spans 14 amino acids. V lost 0 bases to trimming and J lost 7 bases, with 12 bases between them. The CDR3 DNA sequence: TGTGCCTGGAGTGTAACGCCCTATCGTGAAAAACTGTTTTTT. It translates to CAWSVTPYREKLFF.

This chain links TRBV5-1 with TRBJ1-6; TRBD1 agrees at 10 bases. After removal of 0 bases from V and 11 bases from J, the junction contained 11 bases not matched to a gene. Germline CDR1 reads SGHRS; CDR2 reads YFSETQ. This CDR3 is 17 amino acids long. The CDR3 loop reads CASSLEVGTGVLAPLHF. For the CDR3, the DNA is TGCGCCAGCAGCTTGGAAGTCGGGACAGGGGTCTTGGCACCCCTCCACTTT.

A single count supports this clone. This chain connects TRBV5-6 to TRBJ1-1; tentatively, D is TRBD1 (5 bases). Germline assignment: CDR1 SGHDT and CDR2 YYEEEE. The CDR3 covers 16 residues. Trimming removed 1 base from V and 0 bases from J, with 13 bases in between. The CDR3 protein is CASSLFNRPLNTEAFF. The CDR3 DNA is TGTGCCAGCAGCTTGTTCAACAGGCCCTTGAACACTGAAGCTTTCTTT.

The chain joins TRBV28 to TRBJ1-2; 12 bases fit TRBD1. Germline CDR1 is MDHEN and CDR2 is SYDVKM. The V and J ends lost 2 bases and 5 bases, in that order; junction bases with no gene match: 9. The CDR3 runs to 17 residues. Written as DNA, the CDR3 is TGTGCCAGCAGTTTACCGGGACAGGGGGCAAAGGGTTATGGCTACACCTTC. Its protein is CASSLPGQGAKGYGYTF.

The V call is TRBV5-1, the J call TRBJ2-6, with 7 bases identical to TRBD2. CDR1 SGHRS and CDR2 YFSETQ come from the germline V gene. J lost 0 bases, V lost 0 bases, and 6 bases had no gene match. This CDR3 has 18 residues. CDR3 sequence (DNA): TGCGCCAGCAGCTTGGCTGGGACTACCGACTCTGGGGCCAACGTCCTGACTTTC. The encoded protein is CASSLAGTTDSGANVLTF.

Notes on this clone: Other DNA sequences of this sample code for an identical CDR3. The chain joins TRBV7-2 to TRBJ2-3; D uncertain. V gave up 3 bases and J gave up 2 bases, with 3 bases separating them. CDR3 length: 12 amino acids. Germline CDR1 is SGHTA and CDR2 is FQGNSA. The CDR3 sequence is CASSLITDTQYF. The CDR3 DNA reads TGTGCCAGCAGCTTGATCACAGATACGCAGTATTTT.

The chain joins TRBV19 to TRBJ2-7, with TRBD2 identical over 13 bases. The CDR3 runs 18 residues. J gave up 2 bases and V 5 bases, and 12 bases lay outside the gene matches. The germline V gene has CDR1 LNHDA and CDR2 SQIVND (reference sequence). The CDR3 region is CASSVGLAGVPFTYEQYF. The DNA of the CDR3 is TGTGCCAGTAGTGTCGGACTAGCGGGAGTTCCCTTCACCTACGAGCAGTACTTC.

This clone came up a few times. The chain joins TRBV19 to TRBJ1-4, with a weak D call TRBD1 (6 bases). CDR1 and CDR2 (germline): LNHDA, SQIVND (reference sequence). CDR3 length: 15 residues. The V end lost 5 bases, the J end lost 3 bases, and 13 bases lay between the germline ends. CDR3 protein: CASSASGGPNEKLFF. CDR3 coding DNA: TGTGCCAGTAGTGCCTCTGGGGGCCCTAATGAAAAACTGTTTTTT. Combining the CDR3 with reference TRBV19 and TRBJ1-4 gives the whole variable domain DGGITQSPKYLFRKEGQNVTLSCEQNLNHDAMYWYRQDPGQGLRLIYYSQIVNDFQKGDIAEGYSVSREKKESFPLTVTSAQKNPTAFYLCASSASGGPNEKLFFGSGTQLSVL.

This clone was counted only a few times. This chain joins TRBV6-1 and TRBJ2-2; tentative D call: TRBD1 (6 bases). Germline loops: CDR1 MNHNS, CDR2 SASEGT. V lost 5 bases and J 4 bases, leaving 11 bases between the germline ends. The CDR3 covers 14 residues. Here the CDR3 DNA reads TGTGCCAGCAGTTTCCGACAGGTCACCGGGGAGCTGTTTTTT. Amino acids: CASSFRQVTGELFF.

The chain recombines TRBV6-5 with TRBJ1-1; TRBD1 matches at 7 bases. Germline V gene sequence: CDR1 MNHEY, CDR2 SVGAGI. CDR3 length equals 16 residues. Germline trimming cut 2 bases from V and 2 bases from J; bases unmatched to any gene: 8. The CDR3 nucleotides read TGTGCCAGCAGTTACCTGGGGACAGTACGAAACACTGAAGCTTTCTTT. As protein: CASSYLGTVRNTEAFF.

The rearrangement joins TRBV6-6 to TRBJ1-5; TRBD1 aligns across 7 bases. This CDR3 is 15 amino acids long. V trimming: 6 bases; J trimming: 5 bases; junction bases outside the gene matches: 10. Germline V gene lookup returns CDR1 MNHNY and CDR2 SVGAGI (reference sequence). In nucleotides, the CDR3 is TGTGCCAGCAGGGCAACAGGGGACTTTTATCAGCCCCAGCATTTT. Its translation is CASRATGDFYQPQHF.

As for this clone: This specimen includes other DNA sequences encoding the same CDR3. The gene calls are TRBV30 and TRBJ2-7; 7 bases fit TRBD1. Germline loops: CDR1 GTSNPN, CDR2 SVGIG (reference sequence). The CDR3 sequence is 14 residues long. V trimming: 0 bases; J trimming: 2 bases; junction bases outside the gene matches: 4. CDR3 DNA: TGTGCCTGGAGTGTAGGGCAGGGGGCCTACGAGCAGTACTTC. The encoded protein is CAWSVGQGAYEQYF.

V and J are TRBV7-3 and TRBJ2-2; D ambiguous. The CDR3 has 12 amino acids. V lost 2 bases and J lost 7, with 5 bases in between. Looked up from germline, CDR1 is SGHTA and CDR2 is FQGTGA. The chain's CDR3 is CASSLVGGELFF. CDR3 sequence (DNA): TGTGCCAGCAGCTTAGTGGGCGGGGAGCTGTTTTTT.

Of note for this clone: This sample also contains other DNA sequences that code for the same CDR3. The rearrangement links TRBV7-9 to TRBJ1-4, with 7 bases identical to TRBD1. V shed 5 bases, J shed 8 bases, and the junction held 5 bases outside the gene matches. Germline CDR1 SEHNR, CDR2 FQNEAQ (reference sequence). CDR3 length: 13 residues. The CDR3 is CASSPQGREKLFF. The CDR3 coding sequence is TGTGCCAGCAGCCCACAGGGGAGGGAAAAACTGTTTTTT.